What follows are 5 T cell receptor beta chains derived from one specimen sequenced in a study of cytomegalovirus exposure and HLA in healthy donors. PCR involved 60 Vbeta and 13 Jbeta primers. Using immunoSEQ multiplex PCR, the repertoire was profiled, and TCRdb retains in-frame clones only, with some absent. The data contain 130,000 to 150,000 clones, about 79% of them singletons. Sample: PBMCs. Receptors were obtained from a man aged 40-49 years in good health and CMV-seropositive.

This chain links TRBV29-1 with TRBJ2-7, with 10 bases that match TRBD1. Losses at the gene ends were 7 bases for V and 2 bases for J; bases not matched to a gene: 5. This CDR3 spans 13 amino acids. The germline CDR1 and CDR2 sequences are SQVTM and ANQGSEA. The CDR3 region has the DNA TGCAGCGCGTCCGGGACAGGGGCCTACGAGCAGTACTTC. This codes for CSASGTGAYEQYF.

This clone has only a few counts. The rearrangement uses TRBV6-1 and TRBJ2-3; 7 positions match TRBD1. Unmatched junction bases numbered 9, after V lost 4 bases and J lost 5 bases. CDR3 size: 15 residues. From germline, CDR1 is MNHNS and CDR2 SASEGT. DNA of the CDR3: TGTGCCAGCAGTGGAGACAGGGTTCGAGGAGATACGCAGTATTTT. Translated: CASSGDRVRGDTQYF.

The chain carries TRBV7-9 and TRBJ2-1, with TRBD2 matching 11 bases. Per germline, CDR1 SEHNR and CDR2 FQNEAQ (reference sequence). This CDR3 is 18 amino acids long. Trimming took 5 bases from V and 0 from J; bases not matched to a gene: 9. DNA for the CDR3: TGTGCCAGCAGCAAAGGGGCTAGCGGGGGGTACTCCTACAATGAGCAGTTCTTC. It is translated as CASSKGASGGYSYNEQFF.

The rearrangement uses TRBV30 and TRBJ2-3, with D possibly being TRBD2 (5 bases). Trimming shortened V by 0 bases and J by 5 bases, and 6 bases separated the two germline ends. Germline CDR1 and CDR2: GTSNPN and SVGIG (reference sequence). The CDR3 runs to 12 residues. The CDR3 coding sequence is TGTGCCTGGAGTGTACTAGGAGATACGCAGTATTTT. Its protein is CAWSVLGDTQYF.

V usage is TRBV7-3 and J usage is TRBJ2-6; TRBD1 might be the D (5 bases). CDR3 length: 15 amino acids. The germline V gene encodes CDR1 SGHTA and CDR2 FQGTGA. V was trimmed by 4 bases and J by 5 bases, leaving 12 bases between them. CDR3 in amino acids: CASSSGVGRANVLTF. In DNA, the CDR3 is TGTGCCAGCAGCTCTGGAGTGGGGCGGGCCAACGTCCTGACTTTC.